The 17 T cell receptor beta chains listed next were all sequenced from one sample in a study of CD8 T cells in Susac syndrome (dated by TCRdb to about 2019). The method was the immunoSEQ multiplex PCR assay. RNA was extracted using the RNeasy kit, and roughly 0.5 to 1 microgram was reverse transcribed with random hexamers. TCRdb reworked the public reads: Q25 trimming with fastp, MiXCR clone assembly, productive beta chains retained. Every entry covers one CDR3 protein and lists the most common genes and DNA from its rows. Recorded for this sample are over 100,000 distinct CDR3 sequences; 85% to 95% of them occurred a single time. The ten largest clones take up 0.25% to 0.3% of the sample. Sequencing was performed on CD8+ T cells from PBMCs. These receptors all come from a human donor with Susac syndrome.

The chain recombines TRBV4-1 with TRBJ1-2; possibly TRBD1 for D (5 bases). The V and J ends lost 4 bases and 5 bases respectively, with 20 bases between them. This CDR3 is built from 16 residues. Germline CDR1 MGHRA, CDR2 YSYEKL. The CDR3 region has the DNA TGCGCCAGCAGCCGAGGCGGGGGGGTCGCCCTATATGGCTACACCTTC. Its protein is CASSRGGGVALYGYTF.

DNA of the CDR3: TGTGCCAGCAGCTTTGCAGGGGACTATGGCTACACCTTC. Protein product: CASSFAGDYGYTF. This chain connects TRBV7-9 to TRBJ1-2; D is possibly TRBD1 (6 bases). The length of the CDR3 is 13 residues. V dropped 3 bases and J dropped 3 bases, with 8 bases sitting between them. The germline CDR1 and CDR2 sequences are SEHNR and FQNEAQ (reference sequence).

The genes are TRBV6-1 and TRBJ2-5; D call uncertain. From germline, CDR1 is MNHNS and CDR2 SASEGT. CDR3 length: 16 residues. V was trimmed by 6 bases and J by 10 bases, leaving 27 bases between them. The CDR3 loop reads CASRAHGTQSRVVQYF. CDR3 sequence (DNA): TGTGCCAGCAGGGCCCACGGAACACAGTCAAGAGTGGTCCAGTACTTC.

The chain links TRBV7-9 to TRBJ1-2, with D possibly TRBD1 on 6 matching bases. Germline values: CDR1 SEHNR, CDR2 FQNEAQ (reference sequence). With 5 bases removed from V and 5 bases from J, the gap between germline ends came to 12 bases. CDR3 length equals 13 residues. CDR3 residues: CASSPPGVYGYTF. The CDR3 DNA reads TGTGCCAGCAGCCCCCCAGGGGTTTATGGCTACACCTTC.

This chain connects TRBV19 to TRBJ2-1; D is unresolved. The CDR3 consists of 12 residues. Germline V gene lookup returns CDR1 LNHDA and CDR2 SQIVND (reference sequence). The V gene lost 3 bases and the J gene lost 10 bases, with 10 bases spanning the gap. The CDR3 DNA reads TGTGCCAGTAGTATGACTGAACGGGAGCAGTTCTTC. This sequence encodes CASSMTEREQFF.

This clonotype was found once. The chain joins TRBV18 to TRBJ1-2; the D gene is possibly TRBD1 (5 bases). This CDR3 has 15 residues. V dropped 3 bases and J dropped 8 bases, with 19 bases sitting between them. Germline V lookup: CDR1 KGHSH, CDR2 LQKENI. DNA of the CDR3: TGTGCCAGCTCACCGGAGAGGGGCTCACCCTCGGGCTACACCTTC. Protein product: CASSPERGSPSGYTF.

This sequence joins TRBV5-6 and TRBJ2-2; D gene ambiguous. Germline-derived CDR1 and CDR2 are SGHDT and YYEEEE. Trimming took 1 base from V and 0 from J, leaving 10 bases between them. The CDR3 loop spans 16 amino acids. The CDR3 DNA sequence: TGTGCCAGCAGCTTGAGGGAAGCTGCGAACACCGGGGAGCTGTTTTTT. The encoded protein is CASSLREAANTGELFF.

J is TRBJ2-7 and V is TRBV7-6; tentative D call: TRBD2 (5 bases). Trimming removed 5 bases from V and 1 base from J, with 18 bases in between. Germline V gives CDR1 SGHVS, CDR2 FNYEAQ. CDR3 length: 16 residues. The CDR3, as DNA: TGTGCCAGCAGCCCGGGGAGCGGAGACGGTTCCTACGAGCAGTACTTC. Protein sequence: CASSPGSGDGSYEQYF.

The chain employs TRBV2 and TRBJ2-1; 13 bases align to TRBD2. The CDR3 has 17 residues. Germline trimming cut 6 bases from V and 5 bases from J; bases unmatched to any gene: 10. Looked up from germline, CDR1 is SNHLY and CDR2 is FYNNEI. The CDR3 region is CASSHKTSGGPHNEQFF. Written as DNA, the CDR3 is TGTGCCAGCAGCCACAAGACTAGCGGGGGGCCCCACAATGAGCAGTTCTTC.

The V call is TRBV15, the J call TRBJ2-7, with TRBD2 matching 7 bases. Germline V gene lookup returns CDR1 LNHNV and CDR2 YYDKDF (reference sequence). The CDR3 extends over 18 amino acids. With 2 bases clipped from V and 3 bases from J, the junction kept 16 bases outside the gene matches. This CDR3 reads CATSRSVGREWSHYEQYF. The CDR3 DNA reads as TGTGCCACCAGCAGATCCGTAGGGAGGGAATGGAGCCACTACGAGCAGTACTTC.

The chain joins TRBV4-1 to TRBJ1-2, with D hard to call. V lost 1 base and J 9 bases, leaving 15 bases between the germline ends. The CDR3 consists of 14 residues. Germline CDR1 is MGHRA and CDR2 is YSYEKL. The CDR3 nucleotides read TGCGCCAGCAGCCAAGGACGGTCGGTTGGTAGCTACACCTTC. Protein: CASSQGRSVGSYTF.

The rearrangement links TRBV27 to TRBJ1-5; D unresolved. The CDR3 runs to 14 residues. Germline V gives CDR1 MNHEY, CDR2 SMNVEV (reference sequence). Trimming shortened V by 6 bases and J by 1 base, and 10 bases separated the two germline ends. The CDR3: CASSLGLSNQPQHF. The CDR3 nucleotides read TGTGCCAGCAGCCTAGGGCTGAGCAATCAGCCCCAGCATTTT.

This clonotype was seen once. The CDR3 nucleotides read TGTGCCAGCAGTTTCCGCCTGGGACAGGGATGGGAGAACACTGAAGCTTTCTTT. This encodes CASSFRLGQGWENTEAFF. The gene calls are TRBV27 and TRBJ1-1; 9 positions agree with TRBD1. The trim removed 3 bases at V and 1 base at J, leaving 12 bases unmatched. The germline V gene encodes CDR1 MNHEY and CDR2 SMNVEV (reference sequence). The CDR3 consists of 18 residues.

The chain combines TRBV9 with TRBJ2-7, with 8 bases matching TRBD1. CDR1 and CDR2 from the germline V gene are SGDLS and YYNGEE. The length of the CDR3 is 12 residues. Trimming removed 3 bases from V and 6 bases from J; junction bases left unmatched: 2. Written as DNA, the CDR3 is TGTGCCAGCAGCGCCACAGGGGGCGAGCAGTACTTC. As protein: CASSATGGEQYF. The complete variable domain, with remaining parts taken from reference TRBV9 and TRBJ2-7, reads DSGVTQTPKHLITATGQRVTLRCSPRSGDLSVYWYQQSLDQGLQFLIQYYNGEERAKGNILERFSAQQFPDLHSELNLSSLELGDSALYFCASSATGGEQYFGPGTRLTVT.

The chain is built from TRBV9 and TRBJ2-1, with D unresolved. CDR1 and CDR2 (germline): SGDLS, YYNGEE. The CDR3 runs to 15 residues. Trimming left V 0 bases short and J 3 bases short, with 10 bases between. CDR3 residues: CASSVGARNYNEQFF. CDR3 DNA sequence: TGTGCCAGCAGCGTAGGGGCGAGGAACTACAATGAGCAGTTCTTC.

This clonotype was found once. This chain links TRBV2 with TRBJ2-4; either TRBD1 or TRBD2 may fit D (5 bases each). The V end lost 6 bases, the J end lost 14 bases, and 20 bases lay between the germline ends. Germline V CDR1 and CDR2: SNHLY, FYNNEI. CDR3 size: 13 residues. CDR3 loop: CASRPGTVPGEYF. CDR3 DNA: TGTGCCAGCAGGCCGGGGACGGTTCCAGGCGAGTACTTC.

CDR3 bases: TGTGCCAGTACCCGGGGGGGGCAGACAGATACGCAGTATTTT. The encoded protein is CASTRGGQTDTQYF. The chain has TRBV27 and TRBJ2-3, with 8 bases aligning to TRBD2. Germline CDR1 is MNHEY and CDR2 is SMNVEV (reference sequence). Unmatched junction bases numbered 8, after V lost 9 bases and J lost 3 bases. This CDR3 has 14 amino acids.